This TCR beta chain was sequenced in a study of shared clonotypes between healthy human individuals. V was cut by 9 bases and J by 6 bases, with 17 bases left in between. The CDR3 length is 13 residues. Germline V gene data show CDR1 as SEHNR and CDR2 as FQNEAQ (reference sequence). This clone was seen a handful of times. Sequencing was performed with immunoSEQ multiplex PCR; in TCRdb, only in-frame clones are kept and a portion is missing. The sample lists around 330,000 clones, less than 85% seen once, with approximately 10% in the top ten. Sequencing was performed on memory CD4+ T cells sorted from blood. Subset indicated: CD45RA-negative fraction. The chain employs TRBV7-9 and TRBJ1-2, with D perhaps matching TRBD1 (5 bases). This clonotype originated in a man younger than 40 in good health. CDR3 loop: CASTRDVENGYTF. CDR3 in DNA: TGTGCCAGTACCAGGGATGTTGAGAATGGCTACACCTTC.